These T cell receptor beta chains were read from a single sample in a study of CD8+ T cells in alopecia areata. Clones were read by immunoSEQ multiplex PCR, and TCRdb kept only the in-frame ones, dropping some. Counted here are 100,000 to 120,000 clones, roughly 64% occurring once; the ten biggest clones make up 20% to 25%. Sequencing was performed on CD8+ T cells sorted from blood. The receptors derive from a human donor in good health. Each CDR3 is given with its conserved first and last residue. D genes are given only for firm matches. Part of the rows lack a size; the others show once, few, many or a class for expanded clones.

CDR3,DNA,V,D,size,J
CASSPRQGIFDEQYF,TGTGCCAGCAGCCCCCGACAGGGCATCTTCGACGAGCAGTACTTC,TRBV6-5,TRBD1,.,TRBJ2-7
CASSHDRGNYGYTF,TGTGCCAGCAGCCACGACAGGGGGAACTATGGCTACACCTTC,TRBV13,TRBD1,.,TRBJ1-2
CASSSQGAVLYEQYF,TGTGCCAGCAGTTCCCAGGGGGCAGTACTCTACGAGCAGTACTTC,TRBV27,TRBD1,few,TRBJ2-7
CASSAGQGAHETQYF,TGTGCCAGCAGCGCGGGACAGGGGGCGCACGAGACCCAGTACTTC,TRBV27,TRBD1,.,TRBJ2-5
CATSRGSGKNTEAFF,TGTGCCACCAGCAGAGGTTCAGGGAAGAACACTGAAGCTTTCTTT,TRBV15,.,.,TRBJ1-1
CASSFSGGIPYEQYF,TGCGCCAGCAGCTTCAGCGGGGGGATACCGTACGAGCAGTACTTC,TRBV5-1,TRBD2,.,TRBJ2-7
CSVGGTGRVYGYTF,TGCAGCGTTGGAGGGACAGGAAGAGTCTATGGCTACACCTTC,TRBV29-1,TRBD1,few,TRBJ1-2
CASGSGRAYGYTF,TGTGCCAGCGGGTCAGGACGGGCCTATGGCTACACCTTC,TRBV13,.,.,TRBJ1-2
CASSFFRNQVRETQYF,TGTGCCAGCAGCTTTTTTAGAAACCAAGTCCGAGAGACCCAGTACTTC,TRBV5-6,.,.,TRBJ2-5
CASSLGQGHEQYF,TGTGCCAGCAGCTTGGGACAGGGGCACGAGCAGTACTTC,TRBV5-6,TRBD1,few,TRBJ2-7
CSVVRNTEAFF,TGCAGCGTTGTAAGGAACACTGAAGCTTTCTTT,TRBV29-1,.,.,TRBJ1-1
CASIPRSSTDTQYF,TGTGCCAGCATCCCCCGTTCTAGCACAGATACGCAGTATTTT,TRBV2,.,.,TRBJ2-3
CAWSPGLAEYNEQFF,TGTGCCTGGAGCCCGGGACTAGCGGAATACAATGAGCAGTTCTTC,TRBV30,TRBD2,.,TRBJ2-1
CASSLPPLGALRGATNEKLFF,TGTGCCAGCAGTTTACCCCCTCTGGGGGCGCTCAGGGGAGCAACTAATGAAAAACTGTTTTTT,TRBV28,.,.,TRBJ1-4
CASSLPGHEQYF,TGCGCCAGCAGCCTTCCAGGGCACGAGCAGTACTTC,TRBV5-1,.,.,TRBJ2-7
CASSAGTASTDTQYF,TGTGCCAGCAGCGCCGGGACGGCTAGCACAGATACGCAGTATTTT,TRBV9,.,.,TRBJ2-3
CASSSHRASDEQYF,TGTGCCAGCAGCTCTCACAGGGCTTCCGACGAGCAGTACTTC,TRBV13,.,.,TRBJ2-7
CASSPDSGGTDTQYF,TGTGCCAGCAGCCCAGATAGCGGGGGCACAGATACGCAGTATTTT,TRBV7-2,TRBD2,few,TRBJ2-3
CASSQVKGQGNSPLHF,TGCGCCAGCAGCCAAGTAAAAGGACAGGGGAATTCACCCCTCCACTTT,TRBV4-1,TRBD1,.,TRBJ1-6
CASRPGIPRGWVYGYTF,TGTGCCAGCAGGCCAGGGATTCCTAGGGGTTGGGTCTATGGCTACACCTTC,TRBV28,.,.,TRBJ1-2
CASEGLILGEQFF,TGTGCCAGCGAGGGCCTCATACTTGGTGAGCAGTTCTTC,TRBV2,.,.,TRBJ2-1
CSATTGNEQYF,TGCAGTGCCACGACAGGGAACGAGCAGTACTTC,TRBV20-1,TRBD1,.,TRBJ2-7
CASSLGQTNQPQHF,TGTGCCAGCAGCTTAGGTCAAACCAATCAGCCCCAGCATTTT,TRBV7-9,.,many,TRBJ1-5
CASRRPGGTGEQYF,TGTGCCAGCAGGCGGCCCGGGGGGACAGGCGAGCAGTACTTC,TRBV11-2,.,.,TRBJ2-7
CASSVAQGAYGELFF,TGTGCCAGCAGCGTAGCACAGGGGGCGTACGGGGAGCTGTTTTTT,TRBV9,TRBD1,once,TRBJ2-2
CSVEGGTAGTSGYEQYF,TGCAGCGTTGAGGGCGGGACAGCCGGGACTAGCGGTTACGAGCAGTACTTC,TRBV29-1,TRBD2,few,TRBJ2-7
CASSLDGVYGYTF,TGTGCCAGCAGCCTGGATGGGGTCTATGGCTACACCTTC,TRBV7-9,.,.,TRBJ1-2
CASSRQEGPEWNTGELFF,TGCGCCAGCAGTCGCCAGGAGGGCCCGGAATGGAACACCGGGGAGCTGTTTTTT,TRBV23-1,.,.,TRBJ2-2
CASSYNRADSPLHF,TGTGCCAGCAGTTACAACAGGGCTGATTCACCCCTCCACTTT,TRBV6-5,.,few,TRBJ1-6
CASSQGLAGLETQYF,TGTGCCAGCAGCCAAGGACTAGCGGGGTTAGAGACCCAGTACTTC,TRBV13,TRBD2,.,TRBJ2-5
CASSWGDYNEQFF,TGTGCCAGCAGCTGGGGGGACTACAATGAGCAGTTCTTC,TRBV5-6,.,.,TRBJ2-1
CASSAGQIYEQYF,TGTGCCAGCAGTGCGGGACAAATCTACGAGCAGTACTTC,TRBV25-1,.,.,TRBJ2-7
CASSPEDEKLFF,TGTGCCAGCAGCCCTGAGGATGAAAAACTGTTTTTT,TRBV2,.,.,TRBJ1-4
CSASKGYEQYF,TGCAGTGCTAGTAAAGGTTACGAGCAGTACTTC,TRBV20-1,.,.,TRBJ2-7
CASSLLGDYQETQYF,TGTGCCAGCAGCTTGCTAGGGGATTACCAAGAGACCCAGTACTTC,TRBV13,.,.,TRBJ2-5
CASSQSRDRGEQYF,TGCGCCAGCAGCCAATCCCGGGACAGGGGCGAGCAGTACTTC,TRBV4-1,TRBD1,.,TRBJ2-7
CASSYGTGGFEQYF,TGTGCCAGCAGCTACGGGACAGGGGGCTTCGAGCAGTACTTC,TRBV7-9,TRBD1,.,TRBJ2-7
CASSLAPGRWSRGYTF,TGCGCCAGCAGCTTGGCCCCTGGCAGGTGGTCCAGGGGCTACACCTTC,TRBV5-1,.,.,TRBJ1-2
CATSRDRGSSGANVLTF,TGTGCCACCAGCAGAGATCGGGGCAGCTCTGGGGCCAACGTCCTGACTTTC,TRBV15,.,.,TRBJ2-6
CASSSSPDFPYEQYF,TGTGCCAGCAGTTCTTCCCCGGACTTCCCCTACGAGCAGTACTTC,TRBV28,.,few,TRBJ2-7
CASRYYDYGYTF,TGTGCCAGCAGATACTACGACTATGGCTACACCTTC,TRBV5-6,.,.,TRBJ1-2
CASSPPREETQYF,TGTGCCAGCAGCCCTCCCCGGGAAGAGACCCAGTACTTC,TRBV13,.,.,TRBJ2-5
CSVEDMAGLAETQYF,TGCAGCGTTGAAGATATGGCGGGATTGGCGGAGACCCAGTACTTC,TRBV29-1,.,.,TRBJ2-5
CATSRESQGWYEQYF,TGTGCCACCAGCAGAGAGAGTCAGGGTTGGTACGAGCAGTACTTC,TRBV15,.,.,TRBJ2-7
CASSSPGAFQETQYF,TGTGCCAGCAGCTCCCCCGGGGCTTTCCAAGAGACCCAGTACTTC,TRBV7-9,.,.,TRBJ2-5
CASSLCGGCSTDTQYF,TGCGCCAGCAGCTTGTGTGGGGGGTGTAGCACAGATACGCAGTATTTT,TRBV5-1,.,few,TRBJ2-3
CASSLLRDEQFF,TGTGCCAGCAGCTTACTCCGGGATGAGCAGTTCTTC,TRBV7-9,.,.,TRBJ2-1
CACGDQPQHF,TGTGCTTGCGGTGATCAGCCCCAGCATTTT,TRBV6-5,.,.,TRBJ1-5
CASSSIDRFGVMTKQFF,TGTGCCAGCAGCTCGATAGACAGGTTTGGTGTAATGACAAAGCAGTTCTTC,TRBV11-1,.,.,TRBJ2-1
CASRDSSGGTQETQYF,TGTGCCAGCAGAGACTCCTCTGGCGGGACTCAAGAGACCCAGTACTTC,TRBV25-1,.,.,TRBJ2-5
CASSTGTDYEQYF,TGTGCCAGCAGCACCGGGACAGACTACGAGCAGTACTTC,TRBV13,TRBD1,few,TRBJ2-7
CASSLGWLRGPVAEQFF,TGTGCCAGCAGCTTAGGGTGGTTGCGGGGACCTGTTGCGGAGCAGTTCTTC,TRBV7-6,.,.,TRBJ2-1